These 28 T cell receptor beta chains were all obtained from the same sample, sequenced in a study of technical replicates of blood from several donors. Repertoires were generated with immunoSEQ multiplex PCR, while TCRdb's copy carries only in-frame clones and drops some. The table has approximately 81,000 clones, just over 95% seen once; the top ten hold 0.2%. The sequencing input was T cells isolated from PBMCs. The receptor set was obtained from a human donor in good health.

The chain employs TRBV21-1 and TRBJ1-5; the table gives TRBD1 as D, unverified against the DNA. TRBV21-1 has pseudogene status. The CDR3 length is 15 residues. The CDR3 sequence is CASSEVRGKDQPQHF. The DNA of the CDR3 is TGTGCCAGCAGCGAGGTGAGGGGGAAAGATCAGCCCCAGCATTTT.

The chain joins TRBV7-9 to TRBJ2-7, with unresolved D. The V gene lost 5 bases and the J gene lost 3 bases, with 8 bases spanning the gap. The CDR3 consists of 12 residues. Germline V gene data show CDR1 as SEHNR and CDR2 as FQNEAQ (reference sequence). The CDR3 region has the DNA TGTGCCAGCAGCCCGCGCCTCTACGAGCAGTACTTC. It codes for CASSPRLYEQYF.

This clone occurred once. The chain has TRBV18 and TRBJ1-1, with D uncertain. The V end was cut by 2 bases, the J end by 0 bases, with 4 bases between. CDR3 length: 13 amino acids. Germline V CDR1 and CDR2: KGHSH, LQKENI. CDR3 protein: CASSPSMNTEAFF. CDR3 DNA: TGTGCCAGCTCACCAAGCATGAACACTGAAGCTTTCTTT. Full variable domain (remainder filled in from reference TRBV18 and TRBJ1-1): NAGVMQNPRHLVRRRGQEARLRCSPMKGHSHVYWYRQLPEEGLKFMVYLQKENIIDESGMPKERFSAEFPKEGPSILRIQQVVRGDSAAYFCASSPSMNTEAFFGQGTRLTVV.

This chain links TRBV9 with TRBJ2-7; TRBD1 matches 8 bases. The CDR3 spans 17 residues. The V segment lost 0 bases and the J segment 0 bases; nucleotides outside the gene matches: 8. Germline V gene data show CDR1 as SGDLS and CDR2 as YYNGEE. In DNA form, the CDR3 reads TGTGCCAGCAGCGTAGCTACCGGACAGGGACTCTCCTACGAGCAGTACTTC. Encoded protein: CASSVATGQGLSYEQYF.

This chain connects TRBV5-3 to TRBJ2-7; 9 bases are a match to TRBD1. TRBV5-3 belongs to the ORF category, with a function that is uncertain. Trimming at V came to 3 bases and at J to 4 bases, leaving 20 bases not matched to a gene. This CDR3 contains 19 residues. The CDR3, as DNA: TGTGCCAGAAGCTGGGGATTCGGGACAGGGTACCGAAGAACGTACGAGCAGTACTTC. Amino acids: CARSWGFGTGYRRTYEQYF.

V is TRBV5-1 and J is TRBJ1-1, with 11 positions matching TRBD1. Germline V lookup: CDR1 SGHRS, CDR2 YFSETQ. There are 20 residues in the CDR3. J was trimmed by 4 bases and V by 5 bases; bases with no gene match: 22. CDR3: CASSSTAYFLGQGAPTEAFF. The CDR3 DNA sequence: TGCGCCAGCAGTTCTACCGCTTACTTTCTTGGACAGGGGGCTCCCACTGAAGCTTTCTTT.

This clone came up once. The chain has TRBV19 and TRBJ2-1; a possible D gene is TRBD2 (6 bases). This CDR3 has 16 residues. V shed 5 bases and J shed 4 bases, with 18 bases lying between them. Germline lookup yields CDR1 LNHDA and CDR2 SQIVND (reference sequence). CDR3 sequence: CASSAMPGRLYNEQFF. Here the CDR3 DNA reads TGTGCCAGTAGTGCCATGCCCGGGAGACTGTACAATGAGCAGTTCTTC.

V gene TRBV27 combines with J gene TRBJ2-1; D is possibly TRBD1 (6 bases). The germline CDR1 and CDR2 sequences are MNHEY and SMNVEV (reference sequence). The CDR3 loop spans 13 amino acids. Trimming took 3 bases from V and 9 from J, leaving 12 bases between them. In DNA form, the CDR3 reads TGTGCCAGCAGTTTTTACAGGGATGGTGAGCAGTTCTTC. Translating it yields CASSFYRDGEQFF.

The CDR3 DNA sequence: TGTGCCAGCAGTTTAGCGGGGGGGCGCGATACGCAGTATTTT. Protein: CASSLAGGRDTQYF. The J gene is TRBJ2-3, the V gene TRBV6-5; 11 nucleotides line up with TRBD2. J gave up 6 bases and V 4 bases, and 3 bases lay outside the gene matches. Germline V gene lookup returns CDR1 MNHEY and CDR2 SVGAGI. The CDR3 is 14 amino acids.

The chain uses TRBV28 and TRBJ1-3; maybe TRBD1 (6 bases). Per germline, CDR1 MDHEN and CDR2 SYDVKM. Trimming took 3 bases from V and 4 from J, leaving 10 bases between them. This CDR3 spans 14 amino acids. CDR3: CASSFTGPGNTIYF. The DNA for the CDR3 is TGTGCCAGCAGTTTTACAGGGCCAGGAAACACCATATATTTT.

V is TRBV6-6 and J is TRBJ2-1; 10 nucleotides align to TRBD2. Germline CDR1 is MNHNY and CDR2 is SVGAGI (reference sequence). This CDR3 spans 14 amino acids. Unmatched junction bases numbered 6, after V lost 6 bases and J lost 7 bases. The CDR3 DNA is TGTGCCAGCAGAGGTCTAGCGGGAGAGAATGAGCAGTTCTTC. Protein: CASRGLAGENEQFF.

The chain carries TRBV5-1 and TRBJ1-2, with no clear D. Germline CDR1 and CDR2: SGHRS and YFSETQ. CDR3 length equals 14 residues. The V and J ends lost 0 bases and 4 bases respectively, with 10 bases between them. In DNA, the CDR3 is TGCGCCAGCAGCTTGGACCTTGGCTCCTATGGCTACACCTTC. Translation gives CASSLDLGSYGYTF. The whole variable domain, filled in from reference TRBV5-1 and TRBJ1-2, reads KAGVTQTPRYLIKTRGQQVTLSCSPISGHRSVSWYQQTPGQGLQFLFEYFSETQRNKGNFPGRFSGRQFSNSRSEMNVSTLELGDSALYLCASSLDLGSYGYTFGSGTRLTVV.

The chain carries TRBV27 and TRBJ1-2; no clear D gene. Trimming removed 5 bases at V and 7 bases at J, with 14 bases between. CDR3 length equals 13 residues. Germline loops: CDR1 MNHEY, CDR2 SMNVEV (reference sequence). The CDR3, as DNA: TGTGCCAGCAGTGGTCGGGAGTCCTTTGGCTACACCTTC. It is translated as CASSGRESFGYTF.

The chain combines TRBV5-1 with TRBJ2-5, with 9 bases matching TRBD2. The CDR3 totals 14 residues. Germline lookup yields CDR1 SGHRS and CDR2 YFSETQ. Trimming took 4 bases from V and 5 from J; bases not matched to a gene: 6. CDR3 amino acids: CASSGAGGRETQYF. DNA of the CDR3: TGCGCCAGCAGCGGAGCGGGGGGTCGGGAGACCCAGTACTTC. Drawing the rest from reference TRBV5-1 and TRBJ2-5, the complete variable domain is KAGVTQTPRYLIKTRGQQVTLSCSPISGHRSVSWYQQTPGQGLQFLFEYFSETQRNKGNFPGRFSGRQFSNSRSEMNVSTLELGDSALYLCASSGAGGRETQYFGPGTRLLVL.

This chain joins TRBV11-1 and TRBJ2-1; 7 nucleotides match TRBD1. Germline-derived CDR1 and CDR2 are SGHAT and FQDESV (reference sequence). V dropped 5 bases and J dropped 4; count of bases not matched to a gene: 5. This CDR3 region has 14 residues. The CDR3 is CASSTRQGYNEQFF. The CDR3 nucleotides are TGTGCCAGCAGCACAAGACAGGGATACAATGAGCAGTTCTTC.

The chain recombines TRBV11-2 with TRBJ2-7; TRBD2 is a possible D gene (9 bases). The CDR3 has 17 residues. V was shortened by 5 bases and J by 3 bases, with 23 bases between the two germline ends. The germline gives CDR1 SGHAT, CDR2 FQNNGV. This CDR3 is CASSLLAGTGVGYEQYF. The CDR3 DNA follows: TGTGCCAGCAGCCTTCTAGCGGGGACAGGAGTAGGCTACGAGCAGTACTTC.

The chain has TRBV5-1 and TRBJ1-2; D unclear. Germline CDR1 reads SGHRS; CDR2 reads YFSETQ. The germline V and J ends were trimmed by 4 bases and 5 bases, with 12 bases remaining between them. The CDR3 is 13 residues long. The CDR3 region is CASSADWDYGYTF. DNA for the CDR3: TGCGCCAGCAGCGCGGACTGGGATTATGGCTACACCTTC.

This chain connects TRBV6-6 to TRBJ1-6, with TRBD1 matching over 10 bases. Losses at the gene ends were 7 bases for V and 14 bases for J; bases not matched to a gene: 14. This CDR3 contains 15 residues. Germline V gene sequence: CDR1 MNHNY, CDR2 SVGAGI (reference sequence). The CDR3 sequence: CASTSYGQGVLTLHF. CDR3 nucleotide sequence: TGTGCCAGCACCTCCTACGGACAGGGGGTCCTCACCCTCCACTTT.

The rearrangement links TRBV4-1 to TRBJ1-1, with 8 bases aligning to TRBD1. Germline CDR1 and CDR2: MGHRA and YSYEKL. The CDR3 has 16 amino acids. J lost 5 bases, V lost 3 bases, and 11 bases had no gene match. CDR3 bases: TGCGCCAGCAGCCAGGGGATATCCGGGACAGGTACTGAAGCTTTCTTT. Protein: CASSQGISGTGTEAFF.

The chain has TRBV9 and TRBJ1-5; 8 bases map to TRBD1. This CDR3 region has 14 residues. The junction had 4 bases not matched to a gene; V was cut back by 3 bases and J by 5 bases. The germline gives CDR1 SGDLS, CDR2 YYNGEE. The DNA for the CDR3 is TGTGCCAGCAGCGGACAGGGGATACATCAGCCCCAGCATTTT. Translation gives CASSGQGIHQPQHF.

The J gene is TRBJ2-7, the V gene TRBV29-1; possible D gene TRBD1, 6 bases. The germline V gene encodes CDR1 SQVTM and CDR2 ANQGSEA. V lost 7 bases and J 3 bases, leaving 16 bases between the germline ends. The CDR3 has 13 residues. The CDR3 reads CSGKDSLSYEQYF. The CDR3 DNA reads as TGCAGCGGAAAGGACAGCCTTAGCTACGAGCAGTACTTC.

The chain recombines TRBV5-4 with TRBJ2-7, with 7 nucleotides matching TRBD1. V lost 0 bases and J lost 3; bases outside the gene matches: 6. The CDR3 length is 15 residues. Germline-derived CDR1 and CDR2 are SGHNT and YYREEE (reference sequence). The CDR3 nucleotides read TGTGCCAGCAGCTTGGAACAGGGGTCCTTCTACGAGCAGTACTTC. This codes for CASSLEQGSFYEQYF.

The V call is TRBV2, the J call TRBJ2-1, with 12 bases identical to TRBD2. The CDR3 contains 15 residues. Unmatched junction bases numbered 8, after V lost 7 bases and J lost 7 bases. Looked up from germline, CDR1 is SNHLY and CDR2 is FYNNEI. The CDR3 is CASIRRTSGINEQFF. The CDR3 coding sequence is TGTGCCAGCATTAGGAGGACTAGCGGGATTAATGAGCAGTTCTTC. The entire variable domain, with the rest obtained from reference TRBV2 and TRBJ2-1, is as follows: EPEVTQTPSHQVTQMGQEVILRCVPISNHLYFYWYRQILGQKVEFLVSFYNNEISEKSEIFDDQFSVERPDGSNFTLKIRSTKLEDSAMYFCASIRRTSGINEQFFGPGTRLTVL.

The chain couples TRBV5-1 to TRBJ2-1; tentatively, D is TRBD2 (7 bases). The CDR3 runs to 15 residues. Germline V gene lookup returns CDR1 SGHRS and CDR2 YFSETQ. Trimming took off 4 bases at V and 3 bases at J, with 14 bases between the two ends. CDR3 loop: CASSLTGGLYNEQFF. The CDR3 nucleotides read TGCGCCAGCAGCCTTACGGGGGGCCTCTACAATGAGCAGTTCTTC. The entire variable domain, with the rest obtained from reference TRBV5-1 and TRBJ2-1, is as follows: KAGVTQTPRYLIKTRGQQVTLSCSPISGHRSVSWYQQTPGQGLQFLFEYFSETQRNKGNFPGRFSGRQFSNSRSEMNVSTLELGDSALYLCASSLTGGLYNEQFFGPGTRLTVL.

V is TRBV7-8 and J is TRBJ2-1; D is possibly TRBD1 (6 bases). This CDR3 has 16 residues. The germline V and J ends were trimmed by 1 base and 3 bases, with 13 bases remaining between them. Germline-derived CDR1 and CDR2 are SGHVS and FQNEAQ. In DNA, the CDR3 is TGTGCCAGCAGCTTAGGGGGGCTGGGGAGCTACAATGAGCAGTTCTTC. Protein sequence: CASSLGGLGSYNEQFF.

The chain joins TRBV5-1 to TRBJ1-2, with D unresolved. V was cut by 0 bases and J by 4 bases, with 10 bases left in between. CDR3 length: 14 residues. The V gene's germline CDR1 is SGHRS and CDR2 YFSETQ. The CDR3 reads CASSLALVSYGYTF. In nucleotides, the CDR3 is TGCGCCAGCAGCTTGGCGCTGGTGAGCTATGGCTACACCTTC.

This chain links TRBV6-5 with TRBJ2-5; D possibly corresponds to TRBD2 (6 bases). Germline values: CDR1 MNHEY, CDR2 SVGAGI. The CDR3 has 13 amino acids. V was cut by 7 bases and J by 5 bases, with 14 bases left in between. The CDR3 sequence: CASTEGGAETQYF. CDR3 nucleotides: TGTGCCAGCACGGAGGGTGGGGCGGAGACCCAGTACTTC.

This sequence joins TRBV5-1 and TRBJ2-1; TRBD1 agrees at 9 bases. J was trimmed by 5 bases and V by 7 bases; bases with no gene match: 10. Germline lookup yields CDR1 SGHRS and CDR2 YFSETQ. The CDR3 loop spans 15 amino acids. The CDR3 DNA reads as TGCGCCAGCTACTACTGGGACAGGGACGACAATGAGCAGTTCTTC. Translated: CASYYWDRDDNEQFF.